This T cell receptor beta chain emerged from a study of T cell responses to AZD1222 COVID-19 vaccine. The study's findings and limits: Variant regions that are unmutated are reportedly the target of nearly half of spike-specific TCRs. Clonal diversity was possibly underestimated; the donors were predominantly white British and more often female. Baseline seropositivity characterized only a handful of AZD1222 recipients. Repertoires in all cases were sampled only once the peak T cell response had passed.

The germline gives CDR1 MDHEN, CDR2 SYDVKM. The CDR3 loop spans 14 amino acids. The J segment lost 10 bases and the V segment lost 5 bases, leaving 7 bases of the junction unmatched. Sequenced by immunoSEQ multiplex PCR; TCRdb stores in-frame clones only, minus some. The sample yields 250,000 to 300,000 clones, 90% to 95% seen once. Turning to this clone: What it binds is not known.

This TCR derives from an adult who received the AZD1222 COVID-19 vaccine. The material was peripheral blood, obtained 28 days after the second AZD1222 dose. V and J are TRBV28 and TRBJ1-6, with 8 bases identical to TRBD1. The CDR3 bases are TGTGCCAGCAGTCCACGGACAGGGTTCTCACCCCTCCACTTT. Its translation: CASSPRTGFSPLHF.